The sequence of this T cell receptor (beta chain) was determined in a study of T cell responses to AZD1222 COVID-19 vaccine. Here immunoSEQ multiplex PCR was the method, and the copy in TCRdb shows in-frame clones only, minus some. The repertoire includes tens of thousands of clones, 70% to 90% of them detected once, and roughly 12% sits in the top ten. CDR3 size: 14 residues. Sequencing used peripheral blood, obtained 28 days after the second AZD1222 dose. This receptor was taken from an adult who received the AZD1222 COVID-19 vaccine. The gene calls are TRBV21-1 and TRBJ1-5. TRBV21-1 is recorded as a pseudogene. CDR3 sequence (DNA): TGTGCCAGCAGCAAAGATCGGAGCAATCAGCCCCAGCATTTT. It specifies CASSKDRSNQPQHF.